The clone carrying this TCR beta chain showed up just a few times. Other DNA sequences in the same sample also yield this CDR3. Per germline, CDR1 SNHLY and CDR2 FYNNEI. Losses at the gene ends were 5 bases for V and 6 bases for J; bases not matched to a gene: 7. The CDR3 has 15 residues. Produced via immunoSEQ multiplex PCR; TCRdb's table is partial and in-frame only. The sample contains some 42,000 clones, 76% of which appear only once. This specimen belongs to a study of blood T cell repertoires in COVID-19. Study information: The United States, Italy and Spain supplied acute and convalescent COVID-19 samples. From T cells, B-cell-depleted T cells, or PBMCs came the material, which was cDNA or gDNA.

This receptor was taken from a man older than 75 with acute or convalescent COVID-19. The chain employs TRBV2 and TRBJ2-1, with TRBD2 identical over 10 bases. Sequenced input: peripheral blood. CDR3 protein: CASSRSGGAFNEQFF. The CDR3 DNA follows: TGTGCCAGCAGTAGAAGCGGGGGGGCCTTCAATGAGCAGTTCTTC. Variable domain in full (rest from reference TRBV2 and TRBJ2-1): EPEVTQTPSHQVTQMGQEVILRCVPISNHLYFYWYRQILGQKVEFLVSFYNNEISEKSEIFDDQFSVERPDGSNFTLKIRSTKLEDSAMYFCASSRSGGAFNEQFFGPGTRLTVL.